Below, 5 T cell receptor beta chains from the same sample are listed, as sequenced in a study of cytomegalovirus exposure and HLA in healthy donors. The PCR made use of 60 Vbeta and 13 Jbeta primers. The method was immunoSEQ multiplex PCR; TCRdb's version includes in-frame clones alone and lacks a portion of them. Of more than 65,000 clones detected, about 70% appear once; the ten largest clones hold around 6.4%. Sequencing input: PBMCs. The receptors come from a woman aged 45-65 years in good health and CMV-seropositive.

This chain links TRBV30 with TRBJ1-6, with D unclear. The CDR3 consists of 11 residues. CDR1 and CDR2 from the germline V gene are GTSNPN and SVGIG (reference sequence). Trimming left V 3 bases short and J 7 bases short, with 4 bases between. CDR3 sequence: CAWRSNSPLHF. CDR3 DNA: TGTGCCTGGAGATCGAATTCACCCCTCCACTTT.

The chain carries TRBV5-1 and TRBJ2-3; 12 bases are shared with TRBD2. Germline V CDR1 and CDR2: SGHRS, YFSETQ. Germline trimming cut 4 bases from V and 4 bases from J; bases unmatched to any gene: 13. This CDR3 spans 18 amino acids. CDR3 loop: CASSHYRLAGDGADTQYF. The CDR3 nucleotides read TGCGCCAGCAGCCATTACAGACTAGCGGGAGATGGGGCAGATACGCAGTATTTT.

The J gene is TRBJ2-3, the V gene TRBV5-4, with D uncertain. Per germline, CDR1 SGHNT and CDR2 YYREEE (reference sequence). There are 15 residues in the CDR3. The V end was cut by 1 base, the J end by 0 bases, with 9 bases between. The CDR3 region is CASSLSVSSTDTQYF. The CDR3 DNA follows: TGTGCCAGCAGCTTGAGCGTCAGTAGCACAGATACGCAGTATTTT.

In DNA, the CDR3 is TGCAGTGCTAGCCCGGGCGAGCAGTACTTC. Encoded protein: CSASPGEQYF. This chain uses TRBV20-1 with TRBJ2-7; D is ambiguous. The CDR3 runs to 10 residues. Germline V gene lookup returns CDR1 DFQATT and CDR2 SNEGSKA (reference sequence). V was pared by 3 bases and J by 6 bases, with 6 bases between.

This chain connects TRBV2 to TRBJ2-1; the match to TRBD2 covers 11 bases. CDR1 and CDR2 (germline): SNHLY, FYNNEI. Trimming cost V 0 bases and J 16 bases; bases outside gene matches: 11. CDR3 length: 15 amino acids. The CDR3 spells CASSEAAVLAGDDFF. The CDR3 region has the DNA TGTGCCAGCAGTGAAGCCGCCGTACTAGCGGGAGACGACTTCTTC.